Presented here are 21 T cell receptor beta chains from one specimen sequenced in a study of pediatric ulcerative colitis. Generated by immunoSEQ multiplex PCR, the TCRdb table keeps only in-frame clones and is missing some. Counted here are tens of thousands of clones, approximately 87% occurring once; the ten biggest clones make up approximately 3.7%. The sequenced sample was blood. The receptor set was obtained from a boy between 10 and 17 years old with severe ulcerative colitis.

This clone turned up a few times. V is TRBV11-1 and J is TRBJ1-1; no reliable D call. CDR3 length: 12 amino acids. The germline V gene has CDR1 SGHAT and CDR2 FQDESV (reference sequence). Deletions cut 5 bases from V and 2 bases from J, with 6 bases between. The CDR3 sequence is CASSLRNTEAFF. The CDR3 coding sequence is TGTGCCAGCAGCCTTAGAAACACTGAAGCTTTCTTT.

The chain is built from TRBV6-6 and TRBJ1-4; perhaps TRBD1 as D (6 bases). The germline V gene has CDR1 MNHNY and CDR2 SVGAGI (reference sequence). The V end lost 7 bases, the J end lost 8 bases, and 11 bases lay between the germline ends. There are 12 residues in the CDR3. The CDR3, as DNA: TGTGCCAGCACTCCCGACAGGGAAAAACTGTTTTTT. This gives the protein CASTPDREKLFF.

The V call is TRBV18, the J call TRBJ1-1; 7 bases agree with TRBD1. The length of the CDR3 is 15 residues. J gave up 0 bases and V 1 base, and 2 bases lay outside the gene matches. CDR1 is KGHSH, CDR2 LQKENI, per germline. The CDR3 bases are TGTGCCAGCTCACCACAGGGGGCCCTGAACACTGAAGCTTTCTTT. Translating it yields CASSPQGALNTEAFF.

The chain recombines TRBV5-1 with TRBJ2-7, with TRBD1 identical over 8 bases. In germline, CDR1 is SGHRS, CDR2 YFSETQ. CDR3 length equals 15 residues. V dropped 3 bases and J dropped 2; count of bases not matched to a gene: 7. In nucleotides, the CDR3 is TGCGCCAGCAGCTCCGGACAGGGAAATGCCTACGAGCAGTACTTC. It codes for CASSSGQGNAYEQYF. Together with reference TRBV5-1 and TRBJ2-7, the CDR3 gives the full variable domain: KAGVTQTPRYLIKTRGQQVTLSCSPISGHRSVSWYQQTPGQGLQFLFEYFSETQRNKGNFPGRFSGRQFSNSRSEMNVSTLELGDSALYLCASSSGQGNAYEQYFGPGTRLTVT.

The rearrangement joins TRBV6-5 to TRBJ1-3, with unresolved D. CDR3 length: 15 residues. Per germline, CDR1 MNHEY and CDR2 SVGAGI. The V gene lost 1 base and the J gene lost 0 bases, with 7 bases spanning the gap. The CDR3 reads CASSYLAGSGNTIYF. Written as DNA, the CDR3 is TGTGCCAGCAGTTACTTGGCAGGCTCTGGAAACACCATATATTTT.

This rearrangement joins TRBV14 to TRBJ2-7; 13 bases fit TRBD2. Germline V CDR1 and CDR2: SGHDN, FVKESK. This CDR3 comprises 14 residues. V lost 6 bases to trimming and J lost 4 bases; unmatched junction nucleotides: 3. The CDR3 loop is CASSWTSGGYEQYF. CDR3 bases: TGTGCCAGCAGTTGGACTAGCGGGGGATACGAGCAGTACTTC.

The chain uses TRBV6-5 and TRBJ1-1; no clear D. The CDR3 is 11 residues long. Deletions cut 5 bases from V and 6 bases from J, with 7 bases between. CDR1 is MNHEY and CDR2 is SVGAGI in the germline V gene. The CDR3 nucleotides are TGTGCCAGCAGTGAACGGGCTGAAGCTTTCTTT. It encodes CASSERAEAFF.

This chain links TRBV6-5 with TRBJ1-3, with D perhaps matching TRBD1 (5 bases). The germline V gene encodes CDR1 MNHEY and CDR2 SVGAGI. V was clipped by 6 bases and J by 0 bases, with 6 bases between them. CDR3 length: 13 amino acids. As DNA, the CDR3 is TGTGCCAGCAGCGGGACCTCTGGAAACACCATATATTTT. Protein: CASSGTSGNTIYF.

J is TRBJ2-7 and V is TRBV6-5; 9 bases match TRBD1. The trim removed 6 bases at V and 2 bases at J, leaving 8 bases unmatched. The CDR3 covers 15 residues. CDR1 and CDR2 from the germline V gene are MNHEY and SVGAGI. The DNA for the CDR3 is TGTGCCAGCAGCGAACCGGGACAGGGAACCTACGAGCAGTACTTC. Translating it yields CASSEPGQGTYEQYF.

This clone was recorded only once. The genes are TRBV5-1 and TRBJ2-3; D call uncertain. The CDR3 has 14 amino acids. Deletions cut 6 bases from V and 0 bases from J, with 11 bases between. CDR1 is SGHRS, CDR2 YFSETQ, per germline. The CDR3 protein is CASNEVGSTDTQYF. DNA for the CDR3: TGCGCCAGCAACGAGGTCGGGAGCACAGATACGCAGTATTTT. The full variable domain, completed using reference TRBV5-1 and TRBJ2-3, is KAGVTQTPRYLIKTRGQQVTLSCSPISGHRSVSWYQQTPGQGLQFLFEYFSETQRNKGNFPGRFSGRQFSNSRSEMNVSTLELGDSALYLCASNEVGSTDTQYFGPGTRLTVL.

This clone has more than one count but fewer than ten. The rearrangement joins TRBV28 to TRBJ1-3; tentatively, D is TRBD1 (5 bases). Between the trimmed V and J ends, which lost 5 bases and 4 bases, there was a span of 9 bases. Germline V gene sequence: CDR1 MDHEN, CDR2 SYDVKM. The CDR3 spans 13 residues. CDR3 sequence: CASSTRTGNTIYF. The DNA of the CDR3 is TGTGCCAGCAGTACCCGGACAGGAAACACCATATATTTT.

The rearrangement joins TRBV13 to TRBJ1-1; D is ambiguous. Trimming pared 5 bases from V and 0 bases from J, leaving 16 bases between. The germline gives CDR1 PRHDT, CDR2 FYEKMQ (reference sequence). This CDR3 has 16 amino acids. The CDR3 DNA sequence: TGTGCCAGCAGCCAAACCGCATCTAACATGAACACTGAAGCTTTCTTT. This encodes CASSQTASNMNTEAFF.

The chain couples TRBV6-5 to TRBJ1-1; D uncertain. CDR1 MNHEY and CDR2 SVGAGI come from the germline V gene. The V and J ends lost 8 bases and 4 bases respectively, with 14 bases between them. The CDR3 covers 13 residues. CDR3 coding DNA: TGTGCCAGCCTTGTGCGTGGTGGCACTGAAGCTTTCTTT. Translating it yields CASLVRGGTEAFF.

CDR3 amino acids: CASSARETQYF. Here the CDR3 DNA reads TGTGCCAGCAGTGCCAGGGAGACCCAGTACTTC. This chain uses TRBV28 with TRBJ2-5; no clear D. The length of the CDR3 is 11 residues. The germline V gene has CDR1 MDHEN and CDR2 SYDVKM. The V end was cut by 5 bases, the J end by 5 bases, with 6 bases between.

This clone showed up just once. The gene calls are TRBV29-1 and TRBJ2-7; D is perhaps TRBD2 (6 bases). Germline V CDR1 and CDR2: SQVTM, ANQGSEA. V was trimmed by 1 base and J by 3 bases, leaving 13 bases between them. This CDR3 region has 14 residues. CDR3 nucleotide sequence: TGCAGCGTTGAAGCTGGAGGGCCTATCTACGAGCAGTACTTC. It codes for CSVEAGGPIYEQYF.

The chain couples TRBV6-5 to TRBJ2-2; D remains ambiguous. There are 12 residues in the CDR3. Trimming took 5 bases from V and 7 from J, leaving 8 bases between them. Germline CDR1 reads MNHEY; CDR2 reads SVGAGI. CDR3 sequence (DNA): TGTGCCAGCAGTACTGGGAACGGGGAGCTGTTTTTT. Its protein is CASSTGNGELFF.

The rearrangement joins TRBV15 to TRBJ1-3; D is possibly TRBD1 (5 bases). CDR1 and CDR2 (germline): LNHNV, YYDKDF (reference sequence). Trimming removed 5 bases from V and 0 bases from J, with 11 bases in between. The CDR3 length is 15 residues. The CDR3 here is CATSPRTPSGNTIYF. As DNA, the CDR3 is TGTGCCACCAGCCCCAGGACACCCTCTGGAAACACCATATATTTT.

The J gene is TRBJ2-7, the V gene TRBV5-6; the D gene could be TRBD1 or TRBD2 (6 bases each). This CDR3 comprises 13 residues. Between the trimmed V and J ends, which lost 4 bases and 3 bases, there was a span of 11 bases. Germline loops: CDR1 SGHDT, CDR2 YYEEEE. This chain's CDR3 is CASSRGGFYEQYF. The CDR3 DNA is TGTGCCAGCAGCCGAGGGGGGTTCTACGAGCAGTACTTC.

The CDR3 region has the DNA TGTGCCAGCAGCCAAGGTTTCGGGACTACCTACGAGCAGTACTTC. This gives the protein CASSQGFGTTYEQYF. The chain has TRBV4-2 and TRBJ2-7, with 7 bases matching TRBD2. Unmatched junction bases numbered 5, after V lost 1 base and J lost 2 bases. Germline V gene sequence: CDR1 LGHNA, CDR2 YNFKEQ. CDR3 length: 15 residues.

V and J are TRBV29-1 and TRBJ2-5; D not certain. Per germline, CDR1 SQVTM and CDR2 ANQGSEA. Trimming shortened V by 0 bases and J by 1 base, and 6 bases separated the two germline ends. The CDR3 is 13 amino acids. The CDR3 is CSVEEESQETQYF. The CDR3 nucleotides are TGCAGCGTTGAAGAGGAATCCCAAGAGACCCAGTACTTC.

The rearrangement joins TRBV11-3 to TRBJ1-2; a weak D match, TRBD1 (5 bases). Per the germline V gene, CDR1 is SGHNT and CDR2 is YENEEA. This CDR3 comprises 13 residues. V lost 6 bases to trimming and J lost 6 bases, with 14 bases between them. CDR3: CASSGGVSHGYTF. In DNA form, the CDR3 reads TGTGCCAGCAGTGGGGGGGTCTCTCATGGCTACACCTTC.